This T cell receptor (beta chain) emerged from a study of beta chain features in type 1 diabetes (dated by TCRdb to 2016 to 2018). For context, the study as a whole: Mean age, gender distribution, total cell number and subset yield did not differ between patients and healthy donors. A total of roughly 98,000,000 sorted cells were examined across all samples, and a strong correlation was observed between cell number per subset and RNA yield. Whereas all 30 or so donors provided naive and central memory subsets, regulatory and stem cell-like memory subsets were isolated from just 8 patients and about 8 healthy donors. The study compared the TCRB repertoires of sorted circulating CD4+ T cell subsets in recently diagnosed type 1 diabetes patients with those in matched healthy donors. Here is what the overall study found, with its caveats: Because cDNA was sequenced instead of genomic DNA, highly expressing activated cells could be over-represented, though the groups showed no difference in activation or CD3 levels. Naive, central memory and regulatory TCRB repertoires appeared to be more similar among patients than among healthy donors. A moderate but significant shortening of TCRB CDR3 length was observed in type 1 diabetes patients in all four CD4+ subsets. Patients with type 1 diabetes made fewer insertions and deleted more nucleotides at VDJ recombination sites, implying thymic rearrangement abnormalities. PCR may preferentially amplify shorter templates, but because patient and control samples were amplified and corrected together, any resulting skew would affect both groups equally. Because the HLA sub-analyses included only small numbers of individuals, any influence of HLA type on TCRB rearrangement was left unresolved.

The germline V gene yields MGHRA for CDR1 and YSYEKL for CDR2. Relative to germline, V is missing 3 bases and J is missing 3 bases, with 1 base of the junction outside any gene match. CDR3 length: 17 amino acids, cysteine to phenylalanine. The kept DNA is CDR3 alone, 51 bases in frame from the first base. As to this clone: Its cognate antigen has yet to be identified. No base qualities exist here, and no much larger clone lies one base off it.

The High Capacity cDNA Reverse Transcription Kit was used to reverse transcribe all of the isolated RNA, meaning that expressed TCRB transcripts were what got sequenced. Naive, central memory and regulatory T cell samples underwent deep immunoSEQ sequencing, averaging about 3.57 million total reads per sample. After sorted cells were lysed in RLT buffer, RNA was extracted with DNase-treated RNeasy Micro or Mini kits, with the choice depending on cell number. Each cell subset was processed separately to prevent cross-contamination, with patient and healthy donor samples processed together. Using the immunoSEQ multiplex PCR, TCRB sequences were amplified from cDNA into 87-bp fragments spanning the CDR3 region. The amplicons were sequenced using the Illumina HiSeq platform. The paper's processing steps were these. PCR bias was corrected computationally using synthetic template baselines, and reads within Hamming distance 2 were collapsed, with unmergeable singletons discarded. Reads were aligned to IMGT to assign V, D and J genes, CDR3 length, and insertions or deletions at six rearrangement sites. Within each subset, clonotype counts were normalized to sorted cell number, and only after that were true diversity and Gini coefficients computed with the tcR R package. The overlap coefficient, calculated on TCRB nucleotide sequences, was used to quantify repertoire sharing. The table comes from immuneACCESS by way of TCRdb, which keeps in-frame sequences with V and J called. Part of the clones is missing from these tables; in studies checked, under half for an unresolved V gene and the rest for unknown reasons. The V and J calls and the clone size are those of that table, but D and trimming were determined from the DNA. Across this sample there are roughly 170,000 clones, with 10% to 15% seen only once. The ten largest account for 0.62% of the sample.

A single peripheral blood draw of 95 to 150 mL on average was collected from each donor into heparinised tubes. A BD FACSAria II and a panel including CD45RO, CCR7, CD25, CD127, CD95 and CD27 were used to sort naive, central memory, regulatory and stem cell-like memory CD4+ T cells. All sorted populations exceeded 95% purity. PBMCs were isolated right away by Lymphoprep density gradient centrifugation and were stained directly, without culture. So that batch effects would be minimized, each experiment stained and sorted samples in pairs, pairing one healthy donor with one patient. This receptor was obtained from a young woman in good health. Recombination joined TRBV4-1 with TRBJ2-2, with 16 bases aligning to TRBD2. The sample was central memory CD4+ T cells from blood. CDR3 reads: CASSQGLAGGYTGELFF. The DNA is TGCGCCAGCAGCCAGGGACTAGCGGGAGGGTACACCGGGGAGCTGTTTTTT.